One sample yielded the 14 T cell receptor beta chains listed below, sequenced in a study of glioma-infiltrating T cells. Amplification of TCR alpha and beta CDR3 regions from RNA used iRepertoire nested multiplex PCR. TCRdb reprocessed the multiplex PCR reads via MiXCR and lists one record per CDR3 protein. This table has fewer than 200,000 distinct CDR3 sequences, approximately 30% appearing once. Source material: glioma tissue, nonneoplastic brain tissue, or PBMCs (not recorded which). These receptors were taken from a human donor with low-grade glioma or glioblastoma, undergoing nonglioma brain surgery, or in good health (not recorded which).

This clonotype was found a few times. The V gene is TRBV3-1, the J gene TRBJ2-5; 7 bases are a match to TRBD1. Germline V gives CDR1 LGHDT, CDR2 YNNKEL (reference sequence). The junction had 3 bases not matched to a gene; V was cut back by 3 bases and J by 2 bases. The CDR3 spans 14 residues. This chain's CDR3 is CASSHRRGQETQYF. The DNA for the CDR3 is TGTGCCAGCAGCCACCGCAGGGGGCAAGAGACCCAGTACTTC.

Note on this clonotype: It may be a read error: a sequence one base away is much more abundant. V gene TRBV7-2 combines with J gene TRBJ2-7, with 10 nucleotides matching TRBD2. The CDR3 length is 15 residues. The germline V gene has CDR1 SGHTA and CDR2 FQGNSA. This chain's CDR3 is CASSRTSGMTYEHYF. CDR3 coding DNA: TGTGCCAGCAGCCGAACTAGCGGGATGACCTACGAGCACTACTTC. The whole variable domain, filled in from reference TRBV7-2 and TRBJ2-7, reads GAGVSQSPSNKVTEKGKDVELRCDPISGHTALYWYRQSLGQGLEFLIYFQGNSAPDKSGLPSDRFSAERTGGSVSTLTIQRTQQEDSAVYLCASSRTSGMTYEHYFGPGTRLTVT.

With regard to this clonotype: A much larger clonotype is one base distant, so this may be a read error. This chain connects TRBV6-2 or TRBV6-3 to TRBJ2-6; 8 bases fit TRBD1. CDR3 size: 18 residues. The V gene's germline CDR1 is MNHEY and CDR2 SVGEGT. DNA of the CDR3: TGTGCCGGCAGTTACTTGTTACGGACAGGGCCTGGGGCCAACGTCCTGACTTTC. Residues: CAGSYLLRTGPGANVLTF.

The chain recombines TRBV3-1 with TRBJ2-5; D is ambiguous. From germline, CDR1 is LGHDT and CDR2 YNNKEL (reference sequence). This CDR3 comprises 14 residues. Trimming pared 6 bases from V and 1 base from J, leaving 12 bases between. The CDR3 DNA reads as TGTGCCAGCAGTTTAAGGGCGGCCCAAGAGACCCAGTACTTC. Translating gives CASSLRAAQETQYF.

In its sample, this clonotype was seen once. It may be a read error: a sequence one base away is much more abundant. V usage is TRBV7-2 and J usage is TRBJ1-5, with a tentative D call TRBD1 (5 bases). Germline CDR1 reads SGHTA; CDR2 reads FQGNSA. The CDR3 extends over 15 amino acids. The CDR3 loop is CASSLERGKNQPQDF. The CDR3 bases are TGTGCCAGCAGCTTAGAGCGGGGCAAAAATCAGCCCCAGGATTTT.

In this sample, this clonotype turned up a few times. This chain connects TRBV5-1 to TRBJ2-1; 9 nucleotides match TRBD2. Germline V CDR1 and CDR2: SGHRS, YFSETQ. The V and J ends lost 0 bases and 4 bases, in that order; junction bases with no gene match: 8. CDR3 length equals 17 residues. The CDR3 DNA sequence: TGCGCCAGCAGCTTGGGTAGTAGCGGGAGAGGTTACAATGAGCAGTTCTTC. Amino acid sequence: CASSLGSSGRGYNEQFF.

This clonotype was observed many times. The chain employs TRBV20-1 and TRBJ2-1; 10 positions agree with TRBD2. The CDR3 covers 12 residues. The V and J ends lost 2 bases and 8 bases, in that order; junction bases with no gene match: 0. Looked up from germline, CDR1 is DFQATT and CDR2 is SNEGSKA (reference sequence). The CDR3 sequence: CSARLAGDEQFF. Here the CDR3 DNA reads TGCAGTGCTAGACTAGCGGGAGATGAGCAGTTCTTC.

Comments on this clonotype: This may be a read error, as it is one base from a much larger clone. The V call is TRBV29-1, the J call TRBJ2-5, with D uncertain. The V gene's germline CDR1 is SQVTM and CDR2 ANQGSEA. This CDR3 region has 13 residues. The CDR3 sequence: CSVERLPGETKYF. CDR3 nucleotides: TGCAGCGTTGAGCGTCTGCCCGGAGAGACCAAGTACTTC.

This clonotype was observed once. One end of the junction is discordant with germline, which a read error may explain. The V call is TRBV27, the J call TRBJ2-7; TRBD2 matches 15 bases. The CDR3 has 15 residues. Germline V gene data show CDR1 as MNHEY and CDR2 as SMNVEV (reference sequence). The CDR3 DNA reads TGTGGCAGCAGACCCGGACTAGCGGGAGGGCTTACCCAGTACTTC. It specifies CGSRPGLAGGLTQYF.

This clonotype was seen many times. The genes are TRBV27 and TRBJ2-1, with D unclear. Germline V lookup: CDR1 MNHEY, CDR2 SMNVEV (reference sequence). The CDR3 is 16 residues long. Trimming pared 4 bases from V and 13 bases from J, leaving 26 bases between. The CDR3 region is CASSYTPTTSTWEQFF. CDR3 coding DNA: TGTGCCAGCAGTTACACTCCGACGACCTCTACTTGGGAACAGTTCTTC.

This clonotype has only one observation. V is TRBV30 and J is TRBJ2-5; D gene uncertain. The CDR3 is 12 residues long. Germline loops: CDR1 GTSNPN, CDR2 SVGIG (reference sequence). Between the trimmed V and J ends, which lost 4 bases and 0 bases, there was a span of 6 bases. Written as DNA, the CDR3 is TGTGCCTGGAACAACAACCAAGAGACCCAGTACTTC. This gives the protein CAWNNNQETQYF. Full variable domain (outside the CDR3, taken from reference TRBV30 and TRBJ2-5): SQTIHQWPATLVQPVGSPLSLECTVEGTSNPNLYWYRQAAGRGLQLLFYSVGIGQISSEVPQNLSASRPQDRQFILSSKKLLLSDSGFYLCAWNNNQETQYFGPGTRLLVL.

The table lists this clonotype with many counts. This rearrangement joins TRBV28 to TRBJ1-5; 7 bases align to TRBD1. The trim removed 5 bases at V and 4 bases at J, leaving 8 bases unmatched. Germline V gene data show CDR1 as MDHEN and CDR2 as SYDVKM. This CDR3 has 15 amino acids. This chain's CDR3 is CASSPSGRGNQPQHF. The CDR3 DNA reads as TGTGCCAGCAGTCCCTCCGGCAGGGGGAATCAGCCCCAGCATTTT.

A note on this clonotype: Just one base apart from a much larger clone, this may be a read error. CDR3 coding DNA: TGTGCCAGCAGGCCCAACCTGGTGTATGGGGGACGGATTAACACTGAAGCTTTCTTT. Translating it yields CASRPNLVYGGRINTEAFF. The chain joins TRBV2 to TRBJ1-1, with TRBD1 as a possible D gene (5 bases). This CDR3 is 19 amino acids long. The germline V and J ends were trimmed by 6 bases and 2 bases, with 28 bases remaining between them. Looked up from germline, CDR1 is SNHLY and CDR2 is FYNNEI.

A note on this clonotype: One base away lies a much larger clone, so this may be a sequencing read error. The chain links TRBV4-1 to TRBJ2-5; D is unresolved. Germline V gives CDR1 MGHRA, CDR2 YSYEKL. The CDR3 totals 14 residues. CDR3 nucleotide sequence: TGCGCCAGCAGCCAAGATCGGTTTCGGTACGAGCAGCACTTC. This translates into CASSQDRFRYEQHF.